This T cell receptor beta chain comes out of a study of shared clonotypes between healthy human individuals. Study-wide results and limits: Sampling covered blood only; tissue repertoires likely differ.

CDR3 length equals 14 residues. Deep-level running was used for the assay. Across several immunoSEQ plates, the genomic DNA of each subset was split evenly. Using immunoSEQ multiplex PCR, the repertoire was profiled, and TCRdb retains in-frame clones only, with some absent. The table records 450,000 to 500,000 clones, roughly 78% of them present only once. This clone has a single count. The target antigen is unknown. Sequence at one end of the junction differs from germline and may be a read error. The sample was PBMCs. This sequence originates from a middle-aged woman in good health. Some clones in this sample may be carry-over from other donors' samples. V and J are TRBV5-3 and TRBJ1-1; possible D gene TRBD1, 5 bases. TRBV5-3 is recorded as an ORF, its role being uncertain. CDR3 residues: CASSLTTANTEAFF. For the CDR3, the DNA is TGTGCCAGCAGCTTGACGACAGCGAACACTGAAGCTTTCTTT.